This TCR beta chain was identified in a study of blood T cell repertoires in COVID-19 (TCRdb year 2020). Turning to the overall study: Collaborator samples came from the United States, Italy and Spain and covered acute and convalescent phases of COVID-19. The prospective study material was composed of cDNA or gDNA derived from T cells, B-cell-depleted T cells, or PBMCs. The repertoires were made available in a free public database intended to serve as a resource for research on the immune response to SARS-CoV-2. The samples were drawn from two sources: the first 160 participants of the ongoing ImmuneRACE study, and 950 to 1,500 subjects contributed by 6 global collaborators. The dataset comprised deeply sampled blood TCRbeta repertoires from subjects exposed to, actively infected with, or recovered from COVID-19. Where available, HLA class I and class II types were taken from metadata supplied by the sample provider and were not determined by assay-based typing. Sample metadata almost always included a de-identified subject ID, COVID-19 status, age in years and sex.

The table lists this clone with many counts. The antigen it binds to is not known. There are no base qualities to consult, and no much larger clone falls within one base. TCRbeta CDR3 regions were amplified from genomic DNA by means of the immunoSEQ Assay, a bias-controlled multiplex PCR. The authors' analysis ran thus. The number of nucleated cells in each sample was estimated by amplification of reference gene primers within the assay. To quantify the absolute abundance of each unique TCRbeta CDR3 rearrangement, sequence reads were collapsed and filtered. For each sample, productive Simpson clonality was calculated by taking the square root of Simpson's diversity index across productive rearrangements. TCRdb's version of the immuneACCESS table is confined to in-frame rearrangements and falls short of the full clone set. An unresolved V gene accounts for under half of the shortfall where checked; the remainder is of unknown origin. Clone size and the V and J calls come from that table; the DNA yielded D and trimming. Here the sample has under 300,000 clones; approximately 81% occur a single time. Around 2.9% of the sample belongs to the ten largest clones.

Measured from the cysteine to the phenylalanine, the CDR3 is 13 residues long. The CDR3 DNA has 39 bases and is translated from base 1. For CDR1 and CDR2, the germline V gene lists SNHLY and FYNNEI. The V and J ends are trimmed by 6 bases and 19 bases, leaving 22 bases between them. The collaborating institutions used their own protocols to collect whole blood in K2EDTA tubes. Collaborator samples were shipped for TCRbeta analysis as frozen whole blood, isolated PBMCs, or DNA extracted from either sample type. What the research found in general, with its limitations: Clinical and demographic metadata were provided uncurated, with the amount varying by source and participant.

In this chain, TRBV2 is recombined with TRBJ2-6, with no confidently assigned D gene. This clonotype was sampled from a woman aged 55-70 years with active or convalescent COVID-19. Sequencing was carried out using peripheral blood. The CDR3 region reads CASRESPSQTLTF. The sequence in DNA is TGTGCCAGCAGAGAGAGCCCCTCCCAGACACTCACTTTC.